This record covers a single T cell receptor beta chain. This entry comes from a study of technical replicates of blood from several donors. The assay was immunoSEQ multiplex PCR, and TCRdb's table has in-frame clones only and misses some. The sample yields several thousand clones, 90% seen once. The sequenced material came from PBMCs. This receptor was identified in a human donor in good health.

The CDR3 DNA reads as TGTGCCAGCAGCTTAGGCAGGGAAAACACTGAAGCTTTCTTT. Protein product: CASSLGRENTEAFF. V is TRBV11-2 and J is TRBJ1-1, with D possibly TRBD1 on 5 matching bases. The germline V gene has CDR1 SGHAT and CDR2 FQNNGV. The CDR3 is 14 amino acids. Trimming cost V 1 base and J 2 bases, with 8 bases left between them.